The clone carrying this TCR beta chain was detected only once. Its antigen is as yet unknown. The entry originates in a study of beta chain features in type 1 diabetes. About the research overall: No patient-donor differences in age, gender, total cells or subset yield.

Expressed TCRB transcripts were sequenced, since all the RNA that had been isolated was reverse transcribed. Using immunoSEQ multiplex PCR, the repertoire was profiled, and TCRdb retains in-frame clones only, with some absent. The table includes around 240,000 clones, 16% detected once. Study-wide results and caveats: Although PCR might favor shorter templates, it would do so equally in patients and controls. Individuals with type 1 diabetes displayed fewer insertions and more deletions at VDJ junctions. Type 1 diabetes patients had TCRB CDR3s that were shorter (moderately but significantly so) in all four CD4+ subsets.

Germline V gene data show CDR1 as SGHTA and CDR2 as FQGNSA. V lost 2 bases, J lost 5 bases, and 7 bases stayed unmatched. The length of the CDR3 is 15 residues. Purity above 95% was achieved in all sorted populations. The chain recombines TRBV7-2 with TRBJ2-3, with 7 bases identical to TRBD2. The receptor comes from a man aged 25-45 years with type 1 diabetes. Sequenced input: naive CD4+ T cells from blood. In nucleotides, the CDR3 is TGTGCCAGCAGCTTATGGGCGGGAGCAGTAGATACGCAGTATTTT. It specifies CASSLWAGAVDTQYF.